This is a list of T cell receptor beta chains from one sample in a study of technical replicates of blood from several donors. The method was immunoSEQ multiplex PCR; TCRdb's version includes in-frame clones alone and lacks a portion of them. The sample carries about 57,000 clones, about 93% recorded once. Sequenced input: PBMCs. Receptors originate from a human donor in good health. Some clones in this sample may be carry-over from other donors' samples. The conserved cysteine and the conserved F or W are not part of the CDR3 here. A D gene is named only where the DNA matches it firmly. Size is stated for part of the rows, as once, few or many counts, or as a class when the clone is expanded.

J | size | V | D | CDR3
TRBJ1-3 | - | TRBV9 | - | ASSSRPRTDAGNTIY
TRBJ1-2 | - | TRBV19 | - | ASREYGYGYT
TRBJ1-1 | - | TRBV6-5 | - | ASSYSAGLSTEAF
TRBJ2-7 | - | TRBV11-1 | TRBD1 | ASRHSTGSHEQY
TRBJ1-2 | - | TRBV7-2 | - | ASSLQRANYGYT
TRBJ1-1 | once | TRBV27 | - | ASSRQTSGGTEAF
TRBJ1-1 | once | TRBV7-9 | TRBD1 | ASSPQGAVNTEAF
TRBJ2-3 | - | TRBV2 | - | ASSAPGTQY
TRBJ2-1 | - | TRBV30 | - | AWSVTSSGNEQF
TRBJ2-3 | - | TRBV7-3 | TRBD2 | ASSFSGGGDTQY
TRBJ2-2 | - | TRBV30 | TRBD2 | AWSVTGGYTGELF
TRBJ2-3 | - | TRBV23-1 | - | ASQGADTQY
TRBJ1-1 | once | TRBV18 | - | ASSPPSVAVAF
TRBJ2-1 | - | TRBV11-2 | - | ASSLSGSSSYNEQF
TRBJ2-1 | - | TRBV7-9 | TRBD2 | ASSHLGTSGGYEQF
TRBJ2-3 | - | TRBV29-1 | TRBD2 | SVGGGPDTQY
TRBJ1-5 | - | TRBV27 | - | ASSFRGGNQPQH
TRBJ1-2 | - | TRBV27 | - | ASSLGGALYGYT
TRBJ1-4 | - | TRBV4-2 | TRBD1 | ASSHLGDRDDEKLF
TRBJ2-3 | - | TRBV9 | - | ASSVTDRRAYDTQY
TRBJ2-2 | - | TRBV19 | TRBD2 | ASSPSGRLTGELF
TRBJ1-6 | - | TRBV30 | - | AWSRTGTNSPLH
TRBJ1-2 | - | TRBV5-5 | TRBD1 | ASSFAATGTGYGYT
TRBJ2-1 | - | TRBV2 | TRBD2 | ASRGTSDNEQF
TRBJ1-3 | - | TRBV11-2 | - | ASSLAGTGNTIY
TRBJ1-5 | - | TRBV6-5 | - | ASSYGSNQPQH
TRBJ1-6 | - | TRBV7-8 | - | ASSFESRNSPLH
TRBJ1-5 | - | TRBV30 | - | AWSRQGRQPQH
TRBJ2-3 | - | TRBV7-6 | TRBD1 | ASSPQQGIGDTQY
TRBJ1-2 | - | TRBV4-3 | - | ASSQAAGDYRGYT
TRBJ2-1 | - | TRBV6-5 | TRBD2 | ACMREGGNNEQF
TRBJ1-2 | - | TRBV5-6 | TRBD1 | ASSSPGQGQRVGGYT
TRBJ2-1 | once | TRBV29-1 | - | SVDATFRGGGYNEQF
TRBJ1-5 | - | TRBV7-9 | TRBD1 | ASRTTPGTGDSNQPQH
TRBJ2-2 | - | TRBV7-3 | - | ASSFYSDAGELF
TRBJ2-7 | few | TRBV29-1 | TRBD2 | SVGLAYEQY
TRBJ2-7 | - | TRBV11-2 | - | ASSLESRSYEQY
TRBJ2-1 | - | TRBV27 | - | ASSSFARTNYNEQF
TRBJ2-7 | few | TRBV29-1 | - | SVRQGATYEQY
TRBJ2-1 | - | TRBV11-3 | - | ASSLEGGPYNEQF
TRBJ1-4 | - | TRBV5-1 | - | ASSTLGRGEGEKLF
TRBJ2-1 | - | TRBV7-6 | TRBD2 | ASSLEASGSLNEQF
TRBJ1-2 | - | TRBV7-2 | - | ASSLARTNYGYT
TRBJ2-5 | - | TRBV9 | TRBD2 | ASSVVGLAGEETQY
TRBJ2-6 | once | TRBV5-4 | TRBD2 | ASSLSLAGGGANVLT
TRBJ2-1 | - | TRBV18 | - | ASSPLADEQF
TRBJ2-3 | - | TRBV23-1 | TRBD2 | ASSQSTSGGLPTHTQY
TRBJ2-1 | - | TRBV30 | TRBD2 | AWRRGLVADYEQF